The 6 T cell receptor beta chains below were found in one sample sequenced in a study of blood T cell repertoires in COVID-19. Profiling relied on immunoSEQ multiplex PCR, and the TCRdb table lists in-frame clones only, not all of them. The table has 400,000 to 450,000 clones, 90% seen once. Sequenced input: PBMCs or T cells enriched from blood (not recorded which). Receptors were obtained from a man aged 18 to 29 who had recovered from COVID-19.

J is TRBJ2-3 and V is TRBV5-1; TRBD2 matches at 12 bases. The CDR3 is made up of 17 amino acids. The junction had 7 bases not matched to a gene; V was cut back by 3 bases and J by 2 bases. Germline V gene sequence: CDR1 SGHRS, CDR2 YFSETQ. DNA of the CDR3: TGCGCCAGCAGCTCGGGACTAGCGGGCCTCCCCACAGATACGCAGTATTTT. This sequence encodes CASSSGLAGLPTDTQYF.

V gene TRBV6-2 or TRBV6-3 combines with J gene TRBJ1-5; 7 nucleotides match TRBD1. J gave up 6 bases and V 2 bases, and 4 bases lay outside the gene matches. The CDR3 length is 14 residues. Looked up from germline, CDR1 is MNHEY and CDR2 is SVGEGT. The CDR3 bases are TGTGCCAGCAGTTACGACAGGGTTGGTCAGCCCCAGCATTTT. Protein product: CASSYDRVGQPQHF.

The V and J genes are TRBV6-5 and TRBJ2-4; 10 bases align to TRBD1. CDR1 MNHEY and CDR2 SVGAGI come from the germline V gene. The CDR3 sequence is 13 residues long. V lost 11 bases, J lost 8 bases, and 9 bases stayed unmatched. The CDR3 reads CAGSRDRGDIQYF. The DNA for the CDR3 is TGTGCCGGAAGCCGGGACAGGGGAGACATTCAGTACTTC.

The chain couples TRBV12-3 or TRBV12-4 to TRBJ1-4; D ambiguous. V lost 6 bases, J lost 0 bases, and 5 bases lay in between. The CDR3 sequence is 13 residues long. DNA of the CDR3: TGTGCCAGCAGACAGTCAACTAATGAAAAACTGTTTTTT. The encoded protein is CASRQSTNEKLFF.

This clone came up a few times. The rearrangement uses TRBV6-5 and TRBJ1-1; D unresolved. The germline CDR1 and CDR2 sequences are MNHEY and SVGAGI. The CDR3 consists of 13 residues. The V end lost 6 bases, the J end lost 3 bases, and 11 bases lay between the germline ends. As DNA, the CDR3 is TGTGCCAGCAGCTACCGGAGGCACACTGAAGCTTTCTTT. Its translation: CASSYRRHTEAFF.

This chain joins TRBV25-1 and TRBJ2-5; TRBD1 matches at 7 bases. CDR3 size: 15 residues. Trimming at V came to 3 bases and at J to 4 bases, leaving 8 bases not matched to a gene. Germline V gene lookup returns CDR1 MGHDK and CDR2 SYGVNS. DNA for the CDR3: TGTGCCAGCAGTGAGCCCAGGGGGTTCGGAGAGACCCAGTACTTC. The encoded protein is CASSEPRGFGETQYF. Drawing the rest from reference TRBV25-1 and TRBJ2-5, the complete variable domain is EADIYQTPRYLVIGTGKKITLECSQTMGHDKMYWYQQDPGMELHLIHYSYGVNSTEKGDLSSESTVSRIRTEHFPLTLESARPSHTSQYLCASSEPRGFGETQYFGPGTRLLVL.